A single sample is the source of the 18 T cell receptor beta chains below, sequenced in a study of T cells in Graves' hyperthyroidism and ophthalmopathy. Template material for amplifying TCR beta CDR3 regions consisted of RNA transcripts. Primed by the HTBI set, a first-round RT-PCR was run on the TCR CDR3. TCRdb ran MiXCR on the multiplex PCR reads and lists one entry per CDR3 protein. This sample carries about 700,000 distinct CDR3 sequences, 14% of them seen once, and the ten largest clones take 10%. Sequenced material: blood. The receptors were sampled from a woman younger than 35 with Graves' hyperthyroidism.

This clonotype was found a few times. J is TRBJ2-2 and V is TRBV5-4, with D maybe TRBD2 (5 bases). Trimming took off 7 bases at V and 0 bases at J, with 7 bases between the two ends. CDR3 length equals 13 residues. Germline V lookup: CDR1 SGHNT, CDR2 YYREEE (reference sequence). CDR3 sequence reads: CASSAANTGELFF. DNA of the CDR3: TGTGCCAGCTCAGCGGCGAACACCGGGGAGCTGTTTTTT. The full variable domain, rest sourced from reference TRBV5-4 and TRBJ2-2, is ETGVTQSPTHLIKTRGQQVTLRCSSQSGHNTVSWYQQALGQGPQFIFQYYREEENGRGNFPPRFSGLQFPNYSSELNVNALELDDSALYLCASSAANTGELFFGEGSRLTVL.

The chain carries TRBV19 and TRBJ1-1; D not resolved. The germline V gene encodes CDR1 LNHDA and CDR2 SQIVND (reference sequence). V lost 4 bases and J 0 bases, leaving 12 bases between the germline ends. The CDR3 is 15 residues long. CDR3 nucleotides: TGTGCCAGTAGTAGCGGACGGACTCTGAACACTGAAGCTTTCTTT. Amino acids: CASSSGRTLNTEAFF.

This clonotype was detected many times. This chain uses TRBV27 with TRBJ1-1; D unresolved. The CDR3 runs 14 residues. Germline CDR1 reads MNHEY; CDR2 reads SMNVEV (reference sequence). The germline V and J ends were trimmed by 2 bases and 0 bases, with 7 bases remaining between them. CDR3 nucleotide sequence: TGTGCCAGCAGTTTAGAACCGGTGAACACTGAAGCTTTCTTT. Its protein product is CASSLEPVNTEAFF.

The table lists this clonotype with many counts. The chain employs TRBV11-2 and TRBJ2-7; 9 positions match TRBD2. The ends lost 1 base at V and 5 bases at J; junction bases unmatched: 9. The CDR3 covers 16 residues. Germline lookup yields CDR1 SGHAT and CDR2 FQNNGV. CDR3 nucleotide sequence: TGTGCCAGCAGCTTAGCTCGGCGGGAGGGCCCCAACGAGCAGTACTTC. This gives the protein CASSLARREGPNEQYF.

This clonotype occurred many times. The chain recombines TRBV27 with TRBJ2-1; maybe TRBD2 (5 bases). Germline V gives CDR1 MNHEY, CDR2 SMNVEV (reference sequence). This CDR3 is 13 amino acids long. V was pared by 3 bases and J by 9 bases, with 12 bases between. The CDR3 loop is CASSFGLGIEQFF. The CDR3 coding sequence is TGTGCCAGCAGTTTTGGACTGGGAATTGAGCAGTTCTTC.

This CDR3 reads CASKSGRTGGSPQHF. The CDR3 bases are TGTGCCAGCAAATCCGGTCGCACAGGGGGCTCGCCCCAGCATTTT. V gene TRBV5-6 combines with J gene TRBJ1-5; 9 positions agree with TRBD1. The CDR3 spans 15 residues. Trimming took 6 bases from V and 9 from J; bases not matched to a gene: 13. CDR1 is SGHDT and CDR2 is YYEEEE in the germline V gene.

This clonotype was observed a handful of times. The chain employs TRBV29-1 and TRBJ2-1; 10 bases align to TRBD2. This CDR3 contains 16 residues. The V segment lost 4 bases and the J segment 0 bases; nucleotides outside the gene matches: 6. CDR1 is SQVTM, CDR2 ANQGSEA, per germline. CDR3 protein: CSVVVAGGSSYNEQFF. As DNA, the CDR3 is TGCAGCGTTGTGGTAGCGGGGGGTTCCTCCTACAATGAGCAGTTCTTC.

There are many counts of this clonotype. An end of the junction does not agree with germline; a read error may underlie this. The chain has TRBV28 and TRBJ1-1, with D hard to call. The CDR3 contains 12 residues. From germline, CDR1 is MDHEN and CDR2 SYDVKM. CDR3 loop: CASSPPNSEAFF. The CDR3 DNA reads as TGTGCCAGCAGCCCCCCGAACTCTGAAGCTTTCTTT.

The chain has TRBV27 and TRBJ2-5, with 8 positions matching TRBD1. This CDR3 comprises 15 residues. Germline CDR1 reads MNHEY; CDR2 reads SMNVEV (reference sequence). The junction had 8 bases not matched to a gene; V was cut back by 4 bases and J by 4 bases. The chain's CDR3 is CASSSPDRDGETQYF. Here the CDR3 DNA reads TGTGCCAGCAGTTCCCCGGACAGGGACGGAGAGACCCAGTACTTC.

The chain has TRBV4-1 and TRBJ2-5; TRBD1 matches at 7 bases. In germline, CDR1 is MGHRA, CDR2 YSYEKL. The trim removed 2 bases at V and 4 bases at J, leaving 4 bases unmatched. This CDR3 region has 14 residues. The CDR3 is CASSQPAGGETQYF. The CDR3 DNA sequence: TGCGCCAGCAGCCAACCAGCAGGGGGAGAGACCCAGTACTTC.

This clonotype occurred once. This clone may be a read error of a much larger clone one base away. The rearrangement joins TRBV27 to TRBJ1-1; D may be TRBD1 (6 bases). The germline V gene encodes CDR1 MNHEY and CDR2 SMNVEV (reference sequence). There are 14 residues in the CDR3. CDR3 in amino acids: CASSRQGGGTGAFF. CDR3 coding DNA: TGTGCCAGCAGTCGGCAGGGCGGGGGCACTGGAGCTTTCTTT.

The chain carries TRBV7-2 and TRBJ2-6; 16 bases agree with TRBD2. After removal of 5 bases from V and 3 bases from J, the junction contained 7 bases not matched to a gene. In germline, CDR1 is SGHTA, CDR2 FQGNSA. This CDR3 is built from 19 residues. CDR3 nucleotides: TGTGCCAGCAGCCAAGGGACTAGCGGGAGGGCCCTTGGGGCCAACGTCCTGACTTTC. Its translation: CASSQGTSGRALGANVLTF.

Ten or more counts support this clonotype. The chain employs TRBV13 and TRBJ1-1; D gene ambiguous. CDR1 PRHDT and CDR2 FYEKMQ come from the germline V gene (reference sequence). The CDR3 has 12 residues. V dropped 1 base and J dropped 8 bases, with 8 bases sitting between them. The CDR3 protein is CASSLVGGEAFF. The CDR3 DNA sequence: TGTGCCAGCAGCTTAGTAGGCGGGGAAGCTTTCTTT.

There are many counts of this clonotype. V and J are TRBV7-8 and TRBJ2-1; possible D gene TRBD2, 6 bases. This CDR3 comprises 16 residues. Between the trimmed V and J ends, which lost 1 base and 3 bases, there was a span of 13 bases. In germline, CDR1 is SGHVS, CDR2 FQNEAQ. The CDR3 DNA sequence: TGTGCCAGCAGCTTAGATAAAGCGGGCGACTACAATGAGCAGTTCTTC. This gives the protein CASSLDKAGDYNEQFF.

V gene TRBV11-2 combines with J gene TRBJ1-4; 7 bases are shared with TRBD1. The trim removed 1 base at V and 4 bases at J, leaving 3 bases unmatched. The CDR3 totals 15 residues. Germline assignment: CDR1 SGHAT and CDR2 FQNNGV. The CDR3 is CASSLATGDNEKLFF. Written as DNA, the CDR3 is TGTGCCAGCAGCTTAGCAACAGGGGATAATGAAAAACTGTTTTTT.

This clonotype has just a few counts. This chain uses TRBV27 with TRBJ2-3, with D maybe TRBD2 (7 bases). Germline V gives CDR1 MNHEY, CDR2 SMNVEV (reference sequence). CDR3 size: 15 residues. The V and J ends lost 8 bases and 2 bases respectively, with 17 bases between them. CDR3 sequence reads: CASRVGGASTDTQYF. The CDR3 coding sequence is TGTGCCAGCCGGGTTGGGGGGGCCTCCACAGATACGCAGTATTTT.

This clonotype was detected a few times. V usage is TRBV18 and J usage is TRBJ2-6; D perhaps matches TRBD2 (6 bases). In germline, CDR1 is KGHSH, CDR2 LQKENI. V lost 2 bases to trimming and J lost 0 bases, with 11 bases between them. This CDR3 has 17 amino acids. The CDR3 region has the DNA TGTGCCAGCTCACCATACCTAGCGACCTCTGGGGCCAACGTCCTGACTTTC. Residues: CASSPYLATSGANVLTF.

The sample holds many counts of this clonotype. This chain links TRBV30 with TRBJ1-1; 7 bases line up with TRBD1. The length of the CDR3 is 13 residues. V was clipped by 5 bases and J by 5 bases; unmatched bases: 8. Germline V lookup: CDR1 GTSNPN, CDR2 SVGIG (reference sequence). The CDR3 is CAWGPGGYTEAFF. CDR3 in DNA: TGTGCCTGGGGACCAGGGGGATATACTGAAGCTTTCTTT.